Listed below are T cell receptor beta chains from one sample, sequenced in a study of metastatic and nonmetastatic thyroid tumors. Through MiXCR, TCRdb re-clonotyped the PCR reads. The sample lists 15,000 to 20,000 clones; about 33% were seen once. Sequencing was carried out using tumor tissue. The source of these receptors is a male donor with papillary thyroid cancer or a benign thyroid nodule (not recorded which). Some clones in this sample may be carry-over from other donors' samples. Both conserved end residues are part of each CDR3. D genes are given only for firm matches. Only part of the rows carry a size: once, few, many, or a class if the clone is expanded.

NA,TRBD1,TRBJ2-1,TRBV5-1,CASSWDRLSYNEQFF,TGCGCCAGCAGCTGGGACAGGCTCTCCTACAATGAGCAGTTCTTC
few,TRBD1,TRBJ1-1,TRBV20-1,CSARGSDREWNTEAFF,TGCAGTGCTAGGGGCTCTGACAGGGAATGGAACACTGAAGCTTTCTTT
NA,TRBD1,TRBJ1-4,TRBV5-1,CASSSNRGLDEKLFF,TGTGCCAGCAGCTCCAACAGGGGGCTGGATGAAAAACTGTTTTTT
NA,TRBD1,TRBJ2-3,TRBV11-2,CASSPQPRGRDTQYF,TGTGCCAGCAGCCCTCAGCCCAGGGGGCGGGATACGCAGTATTTT
many,NA,TRBJ1-1,TRBV20-1,CSARTGFDFQAEAFF,TGCAGTGCGAGAACAGGGTTCGATTTCCAGGCTGAAGCTTTCTTT
NA,NA,TRBJ2-2,TRBV11-1,CASSVPQRRGTGELFF,TGTGCCAGCAGCGTCCCTCAGCGGAGAGGCACCGGGGAGCTGTTTTTT
few,NA,TRBJ1-1,TRBV24-1,CATSGPANTEAFF,TGTGCCACCAGTGGCCCAGCGAACACTGAAGCTTTCTTT
medium-sized,NA,TRBJ2-2,TRBV15,CATSSAVGYAGELFF,TGTGCCACCAGCAGCGCCGTCGGTTACGCCGGGGAGCTGTTTTTT
few,NA,TRBJ1-2,TRBV6-2/TRBV6-3,CASRSPLQGGYTF,TGTGCCAGCAGATCACCTCTACAGGGTGGCTACACCTTC
many,NA,TRBJ2-7,TRBV15,CATSRGTGGRNEQYF,TGTGCCACCAGCAGGGGCACCGGGGGGCGCAACGAGCAGTACTTC
medium-sized,TRBD1,TRBJ1-4,TRBV9,CASSVERTGYEKLFF,TGTGCCAGCAGCGTAGAGAGGACAGGGTACGAAAAACTGTTTTTT
NA,TRBD1,TRBJ1-1,TRBV12-3/TRBV12-4,CASSSRQGARTEAFF,TGTGCCAGCAGTTCCCGACAGGGGGCTCGCACTGAAGCTTTCTTT
medium-sized,TRBD1,TRBJ1-2,TRBV6-1,CASRHRGNYGYTF,TGTGCCAGCAGACACAGGGGGAACTATGGCTACACCTTC
medium-sized,NA,TRBJ1-2,TRBV5-1,CASSLAGYGYTF,TGCGCCAGCAGCTTGGCGGGGTATGGCTACACCTTC
NA,NA,TRBJ2-7,TRBV24-1,CATGTDAYEQYF,TGTGCCACCGGGACGGACGCCTACGAGCAGTACTTC
medium-sized,NA,TRBJ2-7,TRBV7-8,CASSSETRHEQYF,TGTGCCAGCAGCTCCGAGACTAGACACGAGCAGTACTTC
medium-sized,TRBD2,TRBJ2-3,TRBV9,CASSVAPSGRSDTQYF,TGTGCCAGCAGCGTAGCTCCTAGCGGGAGGTCAGATACGCAGTATTTT
many,NA,TRBJ1-2,TRBV6-1,CATVNWGGDGYTF,TGTGCCACCGTCAATTGGGGGGGCGATGGCTACACCTTC
many,TRBD2,TRBJ2-3,TRBV11-1,CASSPSGSQADTQYF,TGTGCCAGCAGTCCCAGCGGGAGCCAGGCAGATACGCAGTATTTT
many,NA,TRBJ2-7,TRBV6-1,CASSELWEQYF,TGTGCCAGCAGTGAATTGTGGGAGCAGTACTTC
NA,NA,TRBJ2-1,TRBV27,CASIGPARDNEQFF,TGTGCCAGCATTGGACCCGCCCGGGACAATGAGCAGTTCTTC
few,TRBD2,TRBJ2-7,TRBV28,CASRGFAGAYEQYF,TGTGCCAGCAGGGGGTTCGCGGGAGCCTACGAGCAGTACTTC
few,TRBD1,TRBJ2-7,TRBV3-1,CASKRDRHSYEQYF,TGTGCCAGCAAAAGGGACAGGCATTCCTACGAGCAGTACTTC
NA,TRBD1,TRBJ2-7,TRBV5-6,CASSLEVYRGTYEQYF,TGTGCCAGCAGCTTGGAGGTTTACAGGGGAACCTACGAGCAGTACTTC
NA,NA,TRBJ1-5,TRBV6-1,CASSEQSGQSQPQHF,TGTGCCAGCAGTGAACAGTCGGGTCAGTCTCAGCCCCAGCATTTT
NA,NA,TRBJ2-7,TRBV11-2,CASSLGFRGPITYEQYF,TGTGCCAGCAGCTTAGGGTTCCGGGGGCCGATCACCTACGAGCAGTACTTC